These T cell receptor beta chains were read from a single sample in a study of T cells in Graves' hyperthyroidism and ophthalmopathy. TCRdb re-called the multiplex PCR reads with MiXCR, one entry per CDR3 protein. The table lists hundreds of thousands of distinct CDR3 sequences, approximately 14% of them singletons, with 10% in the top ten. Input material: blood. Receptor source: a woman younger than 35 with Graves' hyperthyroidism. Both conserved end residues are part of each CDR3. Each record gives: D gene, clone size, J gene, V gene, CDR3 DNA, CDR3 protein. D genes are given only for firm matches. The listing skips clone size in some rows; elsewhere it reads once, few, many or a size class.

TRBD2,-,TRBJ2-2,TRBV19,TGTGCCAGTAGTATAAGACTAGCGGGAGTCACCGGGGAGCTGTTTTTT,CASSIRLAGVTGELFF
TRBD2,few,TRBJ2-3,TRBV19,TGTGCCAGTAGGGGACTAGTCACTAGCACAGATACGCAGTATTTT,CASRGLVTSTDTQYF
TRBD2,-,TRBJ2-7,TRBV27,TGTGCCAGCAGTTTAAAAGCGGGAGGGCCCTACGAGCAGTACTTC,CASSLKAGGPYEQYF
-,many,TRBJ1-3,TRBV3-1,TGTGCCAGCAGCCGCGGGATAGGGCCCTCTGGAAACACCATATATTTT,CASSRGIGPSGNTIYF
-,many,TRBJ2-4,TRBV7-9,TGTGCCAGCAGCTCAACAAGGGGAGTGTACATTCAGTACTTC,CASSSTRGVYIQYF
-,many,TRBJ2-7,TRBV28,TGTGCCAGCAAGGGCGGGACTTACTCCTACGAGCAGTACTTC,CASKGGTYSYEQYF
TRBD1,many,TRBJ2-5,TRBV30,TGTGCCTGGAGTCTGGGACAGGGGGCGCGGGAGACCCAGTACTTC,CAWSLGQGARETQYF
-,many,TRBJ2-3,TRBV10-1,TGCGCCAGCAGTGCCCGACTACCAGATACGCAGTATTTT,CASSARLPDTQYF
-,-,TRBJ2-5,TRBV3-1,TGTGCCAGCAGCCAAGGGTGGCCGGAGACCCAGTACTTC,CASSQGWPETQYF
-,many,TRBJ2-7,TRBV20-1,TGCAGTGCTAGCCAGTTTTACGAGCAGTACTTC,CSASQFYEQYF
-,few,TRBJ2-4,TRBV4-3,TGCGCCAGCAGCCAAGGGCGGCCGACGAACATTCAGTACTTC,CASSQGRPTNIQYF
TRBD1,many,TRBJ2-7,TRBV30,TGTGCCTGCTCATGGGACAGGGCCTCCTACGAGCAGTACTTC,CACSWDRASYEQYF
-,many,TRBJ2-1,TRBV20-1,TGCAGTGCCGGTGGAAGTTCCTACAATGAGCAGTTCTTC,CSAGGSSYNEQFF
-,many,TRBJ2-7,TRBV5-5,TGTGCCAGCAGCTTTCGGGACACCCCCTACGAGCAGTACTTC,CASSFRDTPYEQYF
-,many,TRBJ1-1,TRBV12-3/TRBV12-4,TGTGCCAGCAGTGAGAGCGGTACTGAAGCTTTCTTT,CASSESGTEAFF
TRBD1,many,TRBJ2-7,TRBV12-3/TRBV12-4,TGTGCCAGCAGCCCGAGGGACAGGGGGACCGGGGGTGGATATAATGGCGAGCAGTACTTC,CASSPRDRGTGGGYNGEQYF
TRBD1,-,TRBJ2-1,TRBV7-2,TGTGCCAGCAGCCCTCCCGGACAGGGTGAGCAGTTCTTC,CASSPPGQGEQFF
-,many,TRBJ1-1,TRBV2,TGTGCCAGCACCACCGACGGGGGGAACACTGAAGCTTTCTTT,CASTTDGGNTEAFF
-,few,TRBJ2-3,TRBV20-1,TGCAGTGCTAGAGGGTCAGGGAAAGATACGCAGTATTTT,CSARGSGKDTQYF
-,many,TRBJ1-5,TRBV30,TGTGCCTGGAGCCCCGGACAGAAAAATCAGCCCCAGCATTTT,CAWSPGQKNQPQHF
-,many,TRBJ1-5,TRBV18,TGTGCCAGCTCACCAATCGCGGAGGGGAATCAGCCCCAGCATTTT,CASSPIAEGNQPQHF
TRBD2,many,TRBJ2-1,TRBV6-5,TGTGCCAGCAGTTACTCGTCTGCGGGAGGCTACAATGAGCAGTTCTTC,CASSYSSAGGYNEQFF
-,many,TRBJ2-1,TRBV12-3/TRBV12-4,TGTGCCAGCAGCCCGACGAGTTCCGGTCGGTCTTACAATGAGCAGTTCTTC,CASSPTSSGRSYNEQFF
-,-,TRBJ2-5,TRBV28,TGTGCCAGCAGTCCCCTACCATCTAGTCCGGGGACCCAGTACTTC,CASSPLPSSPGTQYF
TRBD1,-,TRBJ1-1,TRBV24-1,TGTGCCACCAGTGATTACAGGGGTGAAGCTTTCTTT,CATSDYRGEAFF
-,-,TRBJ1-5,TRBV28,TGTGCCAGCACCTCGATCGTCAGGGGCAATCAGCCCCAGCATTTT,CASTSIVRGNQPQHF
-,-,TRBJ2-1,TRBV7-7,TGTGCTAGCAGCCAAGCGGGCCCCCCCCCATACAATGAGCAGTTCTTC,CASSQAGPPPYNEQFF
-,-,TRBJ2-1,TRBV24-1,TGTGCCACCAGTGACCCCAAAAGGCAGGGGCGGTACAATGAGCAGTTCTTC,CATSDPKRQGRYNEQFF
-,-,TRBJ2-1,TRBV30,TGTGCCTGGAGTCGTGGGGTAGCGCGGCCCGGGGGAAATGAGCAGTTCTTC,CAWSRGVARPGGNEQFF
TRBD1,-,TRBJ2-1,TRBV4-2,TGTGCCAGCAGCCAAGGTGCTGGACAGGTGAAAGGGGAGCAGTTCTTC,CASSQGAGQVKGEQFF
TRBD1,few,TRBJ1-1,TRBV19,TGTGCCAGTAGTATAGGGGACAGGGGCACTGAAGCTTTCTTT,CASSIGDRGTEAFF
-,many,TRBJ2-1,TRBV7-9,TGTGCCAGCAGCCTCCTCGGGATGGCGATTGAGCAGTTCTTC,CASSLLGMAIEQFF
TRBD1,-,TRBJ2-7,TRBV19,TGTGCCGGTAGTATAACCGGGACAGGGTCCTACGAGCAGTACTTC,CAGSITGTGSYEQYF
-,few,TRBJ2-7,TRBV6-2/TRBV6-3,TGTGCCAGCAGTTACTGGCACGGCGCCTACGAGCAGTACTTC,CASSYWHGAYEQYF
TRBD1,-,TRBJ1-2,TRBV15,TGTGCCACCAGTCCCGGGACAGAGGGCTATGGCTACACCTTC,CATSPGTEGYGYTF
TRBD2,-,TRBJ2-1,TRBV6-1,TGTGCCAGCAGCGCTTGGACTAGCGGACCCAATGAGCAGTTCTTC,CASSAWTSGPNEQFF
-,many,TRBJ1-1,TRBV6-1,TGTGCCAGCAGGTACACGGAGAACACTGAAGCTTTCTTT,CASRYTENTEAFF
-,many,TRBJ1-5,TRBV6-1,TGTGCCAGCCGGGACGGAAATCAGCCCCAGCATTTT,CASRDGNQPQHF
-,few,TRBJ2-3,TRBV10-1,TGCGCCAGCAGTGAGCTGGGGTCAGATACGCAGTATTTT,CASSELGSDTQYF
-,many,TRBJ2-3,TRBV5-6,TGTGCCAGCAGCTTGGAAAAATCGTACCGGGGCACAGATACGCAGTATTTT,CASSLEKSYRGTDTQYF
-,-,TRBJ2-7,TRBV30,TGTGCCTGGAGTGTCCTGACTAGGGCTCTCCGCTACGAGCAGTACTTC,CAWSVLTRALRYEQYF
-,many,TRBJ2-3,TRBV11-2,TGTGCCAGTAGCGGAAGGGCTACAGATACGCAGTATTTT,CASSGRATDTQYF